These T cell receptor beta chains were read from a single sample in a study of radiotherapy plus CTLA-4 blockade in lung cancer. Sequenced by immunoSEQ multiplex PCR; TCRdb stores in-frame clones only, minus some. The table includes 85,000 to 130,000 clones, approximately 81% detected once. The input for sequencing was peripheral blood, taken from a patient treated with radiotherapy plus ipilimumab. These receptors were taken from a human donor with non-small cell lung cancer that progressed on radiotherapy plus ipilimumab. Some clones in this sample may be carry-over from other donors' samples. Both conserved end residues are part of each CDR3. A D gene is named only where the DNA matches it firmly. Clone size appears in some rows only: once, few, many, or a class for an expanded clone.

J | D | V | size | CDR3 | DNA
TRBJ2-4 | TRBD1 | TRBV4-3 | - | CASSLDRGQNIQYF | TGCGCCAGCAGCCTCGACAGGGGGCAAAACATTCAGTACTTC
TRBJ1-5 | - | TRBV2 | - | CASSEASMGNQPQHF | TGTGCCAGCAGTGAAGCGTCCATGGGCAATCAGCCCCAGCATTTT
TRBJ2-7 | - | TRBV28 | - | CASSLNGGREQYF | TGTGCCAGCAGTCTCAATGGGGGGCGCGAGCAGTACTTC
TRBJ1-2 | - | TRBV5-1 | - | CASSFQEIYGHTF | TGCGCCAGCAGCTTTCAGGAGATCTATGGCCACACCTTC
TRBJ1-1 | - | TRBV7-2 | - | CASSLGVGRGTYTEAFF | TGTGCCAGCAGCTTAGGAGTGGGCAGGGGAACCTACACTGAAGCTTTCTTT
TRBJ1-3 | - | TRBV10-3 | - | CAISESGQTRNTIYF | TGTGCCATCAGTGAAAGTGGCCAGACAAGAAACACCATATATTTT
TRBJ2-2 | - | TRBV7-3 | - | CASSLREKGVNHGELFF | TGTGCCAGCAGCTTAAGGGAGAAAGGGGTTAATCACGGGGAGCTGTTTTTT
TRBJ2-1 | - | TRBV5-4 | - | CASSLQGREFF | TGTGCCAGCAGCTTACAGGGACGGGAGTTCTTC
TRBJ1-2 | TRBD1 | TRBV19 | few | CASSPPGTVYGYTF | TGTGCCAGTAGCCCACCCGGGACAGTCTATGGCTACACCTTC
TRBJ1-2 | - | TRBV11-2 | few | CASSSDSHYGYTF | TGTGCCAGCAGCTCGGACAGCCACTATGGCTACACCTTC
TRBJ2-5 | - | TRBV6-5 | - | CASSYSRGLAGETQYF | TGTGCCAGCAGTTACTCGAGAGGGCTAGCAGGAGAGACCCAGTACTTC
TRBJ1-6 | - | TRBV6-1 | - | CASSEADNSPLHF | TGTGCCAGCAGTGAAGCCGATAATTCACCCCTCCACTTT
TRBJ2-6 | TRBD2 | TRBV19 | few | CASSIGGTTGANVLTF | TGTGCCAGTAGTATAGGGGGGACTACTGGGGCCAACGTCCTGACTTTC
TRBJ1-4 | - | TRBV4-2 | - | CASSQIREKLFF | TGTGCCAGCAGCCAAATTCGGGAAAAACTGTTTTTT
TRBJ1-3 | - | TRBV7-9 | - | CASSWGASSGNTIYF | TGTGCCAGCAGCTGGGGGGCCAGCTCTGGAAACACCATATATTTT
TRBJ1-2 | - | TRBV9 | - | CASSAARYGYTF | TGTGCCAGCAGCGCCGCTCGCTATGGCTACACCTTC
TRBJ1-1 | - | TRBV20-1 | - | CSARYRTEAFF | TGCAGTGCTAGATACAGGACTGAAGCTTTCTTT
TRBJ2-3 | - | TRBV6-5 | once | CASSYGTATTDTQYF | TGTGCCAGCAGTTACGGTACAGCTACCACAGATACGCAGTATTTT
TRBJ2-1 | TRBD2 | TRBV4-1 | once | CASSPLASGYNEQFF | TGCGCCAGCAGCCCTCTGGCTAGCGGCTACAATGAGCAGTTCTTC
TRBJ2-7 | TRBD2 | TRBV5-4 | - | CASSLGGGLIYEQYF | TGTGCCAGCAGCTTGGGCGGGGGGCTTATTTACGAGCAGTACTTC
TRBJ2-4 | - | TRBV4-3 | - | CASSQDSGEVDIQYF | TGCGCCAGCAGCCAAGATTCAGGCGAGGTGGACATTCAGTACTTC
TRBJ1-3 | - | TRBV19 | - | CASRWQASGNTIYF | TGTGCCAGTAGATGGCAGGCCTCTGGAAACACCATATATTTT
TRBJ1-5 | TRBD1 | TRBV5-1 | - | CASSLGGTGGGQPQHF | TGCGCCAGCAGCTTGGGAGGGACAGGGGGTGGTCAGCCCCAGCATTTT
TRBJ2-3 | TRBD2 | TRBV4-3 | - | CASSQRAGGRTDTQYF | TGCGCCAGCAGCCAACGTGCGGGGGGAAGGACAGATACGCAGTATTTT
TRBJ1-6 | TRBD1 | TRBV6-1 | - | CASSTGTGYSPLHF | TGTGCCAGCTCCACCGGGACAGGATATTCACCCCTCCACTTT
TRBJ2-2 | - | TRBV2 | - | CASTAEDHVGELFF | TGTGCCAGCACCGCGGAGGATCATGTCGGGGAGCTGTTTTTT
TRBJ2-7 | - | TRBV29-1 | - | CSVDRGIGQSKQYF | TGCAGCGTTGATCGAGGGATCGGACAGTCCAAGCAGTACTTC
TRBJ2-3 | - | TRBV4-3 | once | CASSQETSRGTDTQYF | TGCGCCAGCAGCCAAGAAACTAGTCGAGGGACAGATACGCAGTATTTT
TRBJ1-2 | - | TRBV4-3 | - | CASSPQGVRYYGYTF | TGCGCCAGCAGCCCCCAAGGGGTTCGGTACTATGGCTACACCTTC
TRBJ1-5 | TRBD1 | TRBV10-3 | - | CATRDRPNQPQHF | TGTGCCACCAGGGACAGGCCCAATCAGCCCCAGCATTTT
TRBJ1-6 | - | TRBV11-2 | - | CASSLPGPRRSPLHF | TGTGCCAGCAGCTTACCGGGCCCCAGGAGATCACCCCTCCACTTT
TRBJ1-6 | - | TRBV5-1 | - | CASSLDRPDARGLHF | TGCGCCAGCAGCTTGGACAGGCCAGACGCGCGGGGCCTCCACTTT
TRBJ1-2 | - | TRBV30 | - | CALGWGGYTF | TGTGCCTTGGGGTGGGGCGGCTACACCTTC
TRBJ1-4 | TRBD1 | TRBV4-3 | once | CASSQVQDRGAEKLFF | TGCGCCAGCAGCCAAGTTCAAGACAGGGGTGCTGAAAAACTGTTTTTT
TRBJ2-1 | TRBD1 | TRBV18 | - | CASSPQGTGGSYNEQFF | TGTGCCAGCTCACCACAAGGGACAGGGGGCTCCTACAATGAGCAGTTCTTC
TRBJ2-3 | TRBD2 | TRBV9 | - | CASSVLTSGGVDTQYF | TGTGCCAGCAGCGTCCTTACTAGCGGGGGGGTAGATACGCAGTATTTT
TRBJ1-5 | - | TRBV19 | - | CASTVQINQPQHF | TGTGCCAGTACGGTACAGATCAATCAGCCCCAGCATTTT
TRBJ2-7 | - | TRBV14 | - | CASSQAGTGPGLEQYF | TGTGCCAGCAGCCAAGCGGGCACAGGACCCGGGCTCGAGCAGTACTTC
TRBJ2-7 | - | TRBV7-2 | - | CASSLTYEQYF | TGTGCCAGCAGCTTAACCTACGAGCAGTACTTC
TRBJ1-2 | TRBD1 | TRBV7-2 | once | CASSDDREVNYGYTF | TGTGCCAGCAGCGACGACAGGGAGGTCAACTATGGCTACACTTTC
TRBJ2-3 | TRBD2 | TRBV19 | - | CASSLRGNRGGGTDTQYF | TGTGCCAGTAGTCTCCGGGGGAACCGGGGGGGAGGCACAGATACGCAGTATTTT
TRBJ2-7 | - | TRBV6-6 | - | CASSYNSPYEQYF | TGTGCCAGCAGTTACAACAGTCCCTACGAGCAGTACTTC
TRBJ2-2 | - | TRBV7-6 | - | CASSPTSTTGELFF | TGTGCCAGCAGCCCGACAAGTACTACCGGGGAGCTGTTTTTT
TRBJ1-6 | TRBD1 | TRBV10-3 | few | CAIRASSGGRQGNSPLHF | TGTGCCATCAGGGCGAGTTCTGGAGGACGACAGGGAAATTCACCCCTCCACTTT
TRBJ1-5 | - | TRBV7-8 | - | CASSLVGGSNQPQHF | TGTGCCAGCAGCTTAGTTGGGGGAAGCAATCAGCCCCAGCATTTT
TRBJ1-2 | - | TRBV7-2 | few | CASTLAGATYGYTF | TGTGCCAGCACACTGGCTGGGGCTACATATGGCTACACCTTC
TRBJ2-5 | - | TRBV10-2 | - | CASSESRARQETQYF | TGCGCCAGCAGTGAGTCGCGGGCAAGGCAAGAGACCCAGTACTTC
TRBJ1-1 | - | TRBV19 | few | CASSKRQGPLEAFF | TGTGCCAGTAGTAAACGTCAGGGGCCGCTTGAAGCTTTCTTT
TRBJ2-7 | TRBD1 | TRBV2 | once | CASSAGQGGEQYF | TGTGCCAGCAGCGCGGGACAGGGAGGCGAGCAGTACTTC
TRBJ2-3 | TRBD2 | TRBV5-1 | - | CASSLVRSGGALGTQYF | TGCGCCAGCAGCTTGGTCCGAAGCGGGGGGGCGTTAGGTACGCAGTATTTT
TRBJ2-7 | - | TRBV27 | few | CASRPLGGVPSYEQYF | TGTGCCAGCAGGCCCCTCGGGGGTGTCCCGTCTTACGAGCAGTACTTC
TRBJ2-2 | TRBD1 | TRBV11-3 | - | CASSLGTGYTGELFF | TGTGCCAGCAGCCTAGGGACAGGCTACACCGGGGAGCTGTTTTTT
TRBJ1-2 | - | TRBV4-3 | - | CASSQDGQHNYGYTF | TGCGCCAGCAGCCAAGACGGGCAGCACAACTATGGCTACACCTTC
TRBJ1-2 | TRBD1 | TRBV7-9 | - | CASSSTTGRDYGYTF | TGTGCCAGCAGCTCGACGACAGGGAGAGACTATGGCTACACCTTC
TRBJ1-2 | - | TRBV11-2 | - | CAGSFAGGHYGYTF | TGTGCCGGCAGCTTCGCCGGGGGTCACTATGGCTACACCTTC